Below are 9 T cell receptor beta chains sequenced from a single sample in a study of vaccination effects on CD4 cells after COVID-19. Prior to sequencing, the ViraFEST assay stimulated PBMC with viral peptide pools, which expanded the antigen-specific CD4+ T cells. Upon completion of roughly ten days in culture, CD4+ T cells were isolated. Every participant took two doses of the BNT162b2 or mRNA-1273 vaccine. Produced via immunoSEQ multiplex PCR; TCRdb's table is partial and in-frame only. Of over 60,000 clones listed, over 70% are singletons. Their antigens remain unidentified. Source: CD4+ T cells from PBMCs cultured with HCoV-229E spike peptides, taken after COVID-19 vaccination. The receptor set was obtained from a human donor who received a COVID-19 vaccine.

The chain uses TRBV6-5 and TRBJ1-5; D gene ambiguous. The germline V and J ends were trimmed by 8 bases and 2 bases, with 16 bases remaining between them. Germline V gene data show CDR1 as MNHEY and CDR2 as SVGAGI. CDR3 length: 15 amino acids. The CDR3: CASALLGDGNQPQHF. The CDR3 DNA sequence: TGTGCCAGCGCTCTCTTGGGAGACGGCAATCAGCCCCAGCATTTT.

The V call is TRBV2, the J call TRBJ2-2, with D tentatively TRBD2 (5 bases). The CDR3 runs 14 residues. Trimming cost V 8 bases and J 0 bases, with 10 bases left between them. From germline, CDR1 is SNHLY and CDR2 FYNNEI. In DNA, the CDR3 is TGTGCCAGCTTTAAGGAGGCGAACACCGGGGAGCTGTTTTTT. Protein sequence: CASFKEANTGELFF.

This chain uses TRBV5-1 with TRBJ2-3; a possible D gene is TRBD2 (6 bases). The CDR3 covers 14 residues. V was trimmed by 6 bases and J by 5 bases, leaving 16 bases between them. Germline values: CDR1 SGHRS, CDR2 YFSETQ. The CDR3 DNA reads as TGCGCCAGCACCACGGGACTCCCCTTAGATACGCAGTATTTT. Translating it yields CASTTGLPLDTQYF.

This chain uses TRBV4-1 with TRBJ2-5; TRBD1 might be the D (6 bases). The germline V gene has CDR1 MGHRA and CDR2 YSYEKL. The CDR3 is 14 amino acids. V lost 1 base to trimming and J lost 7 bases, with 13 bases between them. As DNA, the CDR3 is TGCGCCAGCAGCCAAGGGGTCTCAGGGGCGACCCAGTACTTC. It encodes CASSQGVSGATQYF.

V is TRBV2 and J is TRBJ2-7, with D possibly TRBD2 on 5 matching bases. V shed 6 bases and J shed 3 bases, with 9 bases lying between them. The CDR3 has 12 amino acids. Germline V gene lookup returns CDR1 SNHLY and CDR2 FYNNEI. This CDR3 reads CASRVGSYEQYV. CDR3 DNA sequence: TGTGCCAGCAGAGTGGGGAGCTACGAGCAGTACGTC.

The V call is TRBV19, the J call TRBJ1-5; 7 bases fit TRBD1. The V segment lost 5 bases and the J segment 6 bases; nucleotides outside the gene matches: 13. The CDR3 covers 16 residues. Germline CDR1 is LNHDA and CDR2 is SQIVND (reference sequence). CDR3 nucleotide sequence: TGTGCCAGTAGTTCCTCACGACAGGGTAGTGTTCAGCCCCAGCATTTT. Its protein product is CASSSSRQGSVQPQHF.

The V gene is TRBV6-6, the J gene TRBJ2-7; D gene uncertain. The CDR3 length is 12 residues. The germline CDR1 and CDR2 sequences are MNHNY and SVGAGI (reference sequence). Trimming left V 6 bases short and J 1 base short, with 7 bases between. In DNA form, the CDR3 reads TGTGCCAGCAGGGGATCGTCCTACGAGCAGTACGTC. Encoded protein: CASRGSSYEQYV.

This clone has just a few counts. The chain carries TRBV18 and TRBJ1-2, with D possibly TRBD1 on 6 matching bases. The CDR3 runs 15 residues. Looked up from germline, CDR1 is KGHSH and CDR2 is LQKENI. Trimming shortened V by 6 bases and J by 3 bases, and 17 bases separated the two germline ends. CDR3: CASSQTQGSDYGYTF. As DNA, the CDR3 is TGTGCCAGCTCCCAAACACAGGGAAGTGACTATGGCTACACCTTC.

This chain links TRBV12-1 with TRBJ1-2. TRBV12-1 is noted as a pseudogene. The CDR3 runs to 20 residues. CDR3 bases: TGTGCCAGCAGCTTTTCCCGGTCCCGATATGGTTGGAGTCGAAACTATGGCTACACCTTC. Its protein is CASSFSRSRYGWSRNYGYTF.